Listed below are T cell receptor beta chains from one sample, sequenced in a study of shared clonotypes between healthy human individuals. Here immunoSEQ multiplex PCR was the method, and the copy in TCRdb shows in-frame clones only, minus some. The sample contains 650,000 to 700,000 clones, roughly 88% of which appear only once. The sequenced sample was memory CD8+ T cells from PBMCs. These receptors all come from a man younger than 35 in good health. Some clones in this sample may be carry-over from other donors' samples. Each CDR3 is given with its conserved first and last residue. A D gene is named only where the DNA matches it firmly. Part of the rows lack a size; the others show once, few, many or a class for expanded clones.

TRBD2	TRBJ2-5	-	TRBV16	CASSQLMGGYSYQETQYF	TGTGCCAGCAGCCAATTAATGGGAGGGTATTCGTACCAAGAGACCCAGTACTTC
-	TRBJ2-5	-	TRBV9	CASSVVEEETQYF	TGTGCCAGCAGCGTAGTAGAGGAAGAGACCCAGTACTTC
-	TRBJ1-1	-	TRBV28	CASSPIRGLTFF	TGTGCCAGCAGTCCGATCAGGGGTTTAACTTTCTTT
-	TRBJ2-1	-	TRBV7-9	CATSKSVGFYNEQFF	TGTGCCACCTCTAAGAGTGTCGGGTTCTACAATGAGCAGTTCTTC
TRBD2	TRBJ2-7	-	TRBV7-9	CASSLPSGLFYEQYF	TGTGCCAGCAGCTTACCTAGCGGACTCTTCTACGAGCAGTACTTC
-	TRBJ1-2	-	TRBV28	CASGPHIRWYGYTF	TGTGCCAGCGGGCCGCATATTCGGTGGTATGGCTACACCTTC
-	TRBJ2-1	once	TRBV5-1	CASSGTELGSFYNEQFF	TGCGCCAGCAGCGGAACGGAACTTGGGAGTTTCTACAATGAGCAGTTCTTC
-	TRBJ1-4	-	TRBV19	CASSIWTENEKLFF	TGTGCCAGTAGTATATGGACCGAGAATGAAAAACTGTTTTTT
-	TRBJ2-1	-	TRBV5-1	CASSWGVFNALYNEQFF	TGCGCCAGCAGCTGGGGGGTTTTTAATGCCCTCTACAATGAGCAGTTCTTC
-	TRBJ2-7	-	TRBV7-8	CASSPGSYEQYF	TGTGCCAGCAGCCCCGGCTCCTACGAGCAGTACTTC
-	TRBJ2-1	-	TRBV4-3	CASSLATGTHREQFF	TGCGCCAGCAGCCTGGCCACCGGGACGCACAGGGAGCAGTTCTTC
-	TRBJ2-3	once	TRBV2	CASHQGQGISTDTQYF	TGTGCCAGCCACCAAGGGCAGGGGATTAGCACAGATACGCAGTATTTT
-	TRBJ2-3	-	TRBV5-1	CASSSGDGRLPSTSQVASTDTQYF	TGCGCCAGCAGCTCGGGGGACGGAAGGCTGCCTTCGACAAGTCAAGTCGCCAGCACAGATACGCAGTATTTT
-	TRBJ2-2	-	TRBV11-2	CASSLTGWNTGELFF	TGTGCCAGCAGCCTCACAGGGTGGAACACCGGGGAGCTGTTTTTT
-	TRBJ2-1	-	TRBV28	CASSPEYYNEQFF	TGTGCCAGCAGCCCGGAGTACTACAATGAGCAGTTCTTC
-	TRBJ2-7	-	TRBV2	CASSENTGRGYEQYF	TGTGCCAGCAGTGAAAATACAGGCCGGGGGTACGAGCAGTACTTC
-	TRBJ2-1	-	TRBV13	CASGDYNEQFF	TGTGCCAGCGGCGATTACAATGAGCAGTTCTTC
TRBD1	TRBJ2-7	-	TRBV11-2	CASIPTGQGPYEQYF	TGTGCCAGCATCCCGACGGGACAGGGACCCTACGAGCAGTACTTC
-	TRBJ2-2	-	TRBV18	CASSPQERETGELFF	TGTGCCAGCTCACCACAAGAAAGGGAGACCGGGGAGCTGTTTTTT
TRBD1	TRBJ2-7	-	TRBV27	CASSLLDRAYEQYF	TGTGCCAGCAGTTTATTGGACAGGGCCTACGAGCAGTACTTC
-	TRBJ1-2	-	TRBV9	CASSAPGTPNYGYTF	TGTGCCAGCAGCGCCCCCGGGACTCCTAACTATGGCTACACCTTC